This TCR beta chain was identified in a study of CD8 T cells in ankylosing spondylitis. Findings and limits, study-wide: Blood from ankylosing spondylitis patients appeared to carry a characteristic eight-variant TCR beta motif. CD8+ disease-linked clones were present at relatively low frequencies in blood. Reportedly, disease-linked clones are significantly enriched in ankylosing spondylitis patients' matched synovial fluid.

Researchers built TCR beta libraries using quantitative 5'-RACE with molecular barcodes. TCRdb re-called the 5' RACE reads with MiXCR, one entry per CDR3 protein. This table holds some 130,000 distinct CDR3 sequences, around 7.9% found once. There are many counts of this clonotype. Its antigen remains unidentified. The sequencing sample was made of blood, either unsorted or a sorted T cell fraction (not recorded which). This clonotype was obtained from a female donor with ankylosing spondylitis or in good health (not recorded which).

The CDR3 spells CSPIAIPDSTSGGWADTQYF. CDR3 DNA: TGCAGTCCTATCGCTATCCCTGACTCGACTAGCGGGGGGTGGGCAGATACGCAGTATTTT. This rearrangement joins TRBV20-1 to TRBJ2-3; 13 nucleotides line up with TRBD2. V dropped 8 bases and J dropped 4; count of bases not matched to a gene: 24. The CDR3 loop spans 20 amino acids. In germline, CDR1 is DFQATT, CDR2 SNEGSKA (reference sequence).